This TCR beta chain is drawn from a study of immune evolution from preneoplasia to lung adenocarcinoma. On the study more broadly: HLA loss of heterozygosity: under 7.5% AIS, about 15% MIA, more than 25% ADC, none AAH. Study results and caveats: Later-stage lesions seemingly showed higher T cell density and diversity than normal lung.

Sequenced by immunoSEQ multiplex PCR; TCRdb stores in-frame clones only, minus some. Of some 4,900 clones in the sample, around 76% were seen once. Two lung cancer pathologists independently confirmed each histologic diagnosis. This clone was detected only a few times. Its antigen remains unknown. Sequences were obtained from FFPE minimally invasive lung adenocarcinoma tissue. The sequence was obtained from a person aged 65 to 85 with lung adenocarcinoma.

This CDR3 reads CAWTRPGATSTDTQYF. The CDR3 nucleotides read TGTGCCTGGACCCGGCCAGGGGCGACTAGCACAGATACGCAGTATTTT. This chain uses TRBV30 with TRBJ2-3; D perhaps matches TRBD1 (6 bases). The CDR3 covers 16 residues. Trimming took off 4 bases at V and 0 bases at J, with 17 bases between the two ends. Germline V CDR1 and CDR2: GTSNPN, SVGIG (reference sequence).